This TCR beta chain was recorded in a study of PD-L1 blockade in urothelial cancer. The wider study: Patients commenced intravenous atezolizumab, 1,200 mg every 3 weeks, around 2014. Blood-derived samples held a median approximately 150,000 T cells. Blood was evaluated 3 weeks (second dose) and 6 weeks after therapy began.

Per germline, CDR1 MNHNS and CDR2 SASEGT. This CDR3 is 12 amino acids long. The V end lost 6 bases, the J end lost 8 bases, and 11 bases lay between the germline ends. This clone has a handful of counts. The table came from immunoSEQ multiplex PCR; TCRdb's copy has only in-frame clones and leaves some out. The data show 90,000 to 120,000 clones, with about 85% seen just once and 2.4% held by the top ten. The sequence was collected from a man in his forties or fifties with urothelial cancer. The chain couples TRBV6-1 to TRBJ2-1; possible D gene TRBD1, 5 bases. The input for sequencing was PBMCs, taken around atezolizumab (anti-PD-L1) treatment. The DNA of the CDR3 is TGTGCCAGCAGGGGGCTTGTCTATGAGCAGTTCTTC. This encodes CASRGLVYEQFF.